This passage covers 2 T cell receptor beta chains from one sample sequenced in a study of blood T cell repertoires in COVID-19. Produced via immunoSEQ multiplex PCR; TCRdb's table is partial and in-frame only. The profile covers about 67,000 clones, with 86% appearing a single time and 4.4% taken by the ten largest. Sequencing was done on a sample of peripheral blood. The receptors shown here come from a man in his fifties with active COVID-19.

This sequence joins TRBV28 and TRBJ2-7; a weak D match, TRBD1 (5 bases). Germline CDR1 reads MDHEN; CDR2 reads SYDVKM. Trimming cost V 2 bases and J 2 bases, with 10 bases left between them. There are 14 residues in the CDR3. As DNA, the CDR3 is TGTGCCAGCAGTTTAAGGCAGGGAACCTACGAGCAGTACTTC. This codes for CASSLRQGTYEQYF.

The gene calls are TRBV3-1 (or the pseudogene TRBV3-2) and TRBJ1-2; tentatively, D is TRBD1 (5 bases). Germline V gene lookup returns CDR1 LGHDT and CDR2 YNNKEL (reference sequence). The V and J ends lost 1 base and 6 bases respectively, with 15 bases between them. The CDR3 is made up of 15 amino acids. The DNA of the CDR3 is TGTGCCAGCAGCCAAGGAAAAGGGGAGGGGAATGGCTACACCTTC. Translated, it gives CASSQGKGEGNGYTF.